These 12 T cell receptor beta chains were all obtained from the same sample, sequenced in a study of blood T cell repertoires in COVID-19. TCRdb keeps only in-frame clones here, not all; method: immunoSEQ multiplex PCR. The sample lists roughly 80,000 clones; about 83% were seen once. The material sequenced was peripheral blood. These receptors all come from a man between 45 and 60 years old with acute or convalescent COVID-19.

This clone is labeled large. The V call is TRBV24-1, the J call TRBJ2-1, with a weak D call TRBD1 (5 bases). The V end lost 8 bases, the J end lost 6 bases, and 10 bases lay between the germline ends. The CDR3 has 12 amino acids. The germline V gene has CDR1 KGHDR and CDR2 SFDVKD. The CDR3: CATKSDINEQFF. DNA of the CDR3: TGTGCCACCAAATCGGACATCAATGAGCAGTTCTTC.

The chain recombines TRBV7-2 with TRBJ2-1; TRBD2 is a possible D gene (7 bases). The CDR3 runs to 15 residues. CDR1 is SGHTA and CDR2 is FQGNSA in the germline V gene. V dropped 0 bases and J dropped 5 bases, with 11 bases sitting between them. DNA of the CDR3: TGTGCCAGCAGCTTAGCGGGGGGGCTGAACAATGAGCAGTTCTTC. This encodes CASSLAGGLNNEQFF.

This clone was recorded once. This rearrangement joins TRBV19 to TRBJ1-1; a possible D gene is TRBD1 (5 bases). CDR1 and CDR2 from the germline V gene are LNHDA and SQIVND (reference sequence). The CDR3 spans 13 residues. V lost 4 bases, J lost 1 base, and 7 bases lay in between. The CDR3 here is CASSSGQNTEAFF. Here the CDR3 DNA reads TGTGCCAGTAGTAGTGGACAGAACACTGAAGCTTTCTTT.

The chain is built from TRBV19 and TRBJ2-7; 7 nucleotides agree with TRBD1. The CDR3 is 14 amino acids. Trimming cost V 4 bases and J 6 bases; bases outside gene matches: 9. The V gene's germline CDR1 is LNHDA and CDR2 SQIVND (reference sequence). For the CDR3, the DNA is TGTGCCAGTAGTAGGGACAGCTACTACGTCGAGCAGTACTTC. Its protein is CASSRDSYYVEQYF.

The CDR3 region is CASGRQGNTEAFF. The CDR3 region has the DNA TGCGCCAGCGGAAGACAGGGGAACACTGAAGCTTTCTTT. This chain joins TRBV5-1 and TRBJ1-1, with TRBD1 matching over 7 bases. This CDR3 is 13 amino acids long. From germline, CDR1 is SGHRS and CDR2 YFSETQ. Unmatched junction bases numbered 4, after V lost 7 bases and J lost 1 base.

The chain combines TRBV6-5 with TRBJ2-7, with a possible D match to TRBD1 (5 bases). Germline-derived CDR1 and CDR2 are MNHEY and SVGAGI. V dropped 0 bases and J dropped 3 bases, with 12 bases sitting between them. CDR3 length: 15 amino acids. CDR3 bases: TGTGCCAGCAGTTACTCGTCGACAGTTCTCTACGAGCAGTACTTC. Translating it yields CASSYSSTVLYEQYF.

The rearrangement uses TRBV27 and TRBJ2-1; tentative D call: TRBD2 (6 bases). Germline V gene lookup returns CDR1 MNHEY and CDR2 SMNVEV (reference sequence). CDR3 size: 13 residues. Trimming took off 4 bases at V and 12 bases at J, with 16 bases between the two ends. CDR3 coding DNA: TGTGCCAGCAGTTCCGCTAGCGTTTTAGGGCAGTTCTTC. Protein sequence: CASSSASVLGQFF.

This chain links TRBV25-1 with TRBJ2-5, with TRBD1 identical over 12 bases. V gave up 5 bases and J gave up 3 bases; unmatched junction bases: 4. CDR1 is MGHDK, CDR2 SYGVNS, per germline. The CDR3 is 15 amino acids. The CDR3 loop is CASSIGTGGKETQYF. The CDR3 DNA reads TGTGCCAGCAGTATAGGGACAGGGGGCAAAGAGACCCAGTACTTC.

The chain has TRBV6-5 and TRBJ2-7; D uncertain. The CDR3 contains 13 residues. CDR1 is MNHEY, CDR2 SVGAGI, per germline. The germline V and J ends were trimmed by 6 bases and 3 bases, with 12 bases remaining between them. The CDR3 DNA follows: TGTGCCAGCAGCATTGGCAGAAACTACGAGCAGTACTTC. It specifies CASSIGRNYEQYF.

This chain joins TRBV6-2 or TRBV6-3 and TRBJ2-7; TRBD1 agrees at 8 bases. Losses at the gene ends were 0 bases for V and 4 bases for J; bases not matched to a gene: 8. This CDR3 has 16 residues. Germline-derived CDR1 and CDR2 are MNHEY and SVGEGT. The CDR3 region has the DNA TGTGCCAGCAGTTACTCGGAACAGGGGGTAACTTACGAGCAGTACTTC. Amino acid sequence: CASSYSEQGVTYEQYF.

The genes are TRBV21-1 and TRBJ2-7; TRBD2 reflects the table's D call only, with no check against the DNA. TRBV21-1 is a recognized pseudogene. This CDR3 has 16 amino acids. The CDR3 DNA follows: TGTGCCAGCAGCAAATATCCGCGAGGCGGAGCCTACGAGCAGTACTTC. Translated: CASSKYPRGGAYEQYF.

The V gene is TRBV29-1, the J gene TRBJ2-1; 7 bases line up with TRBD1. The CDR3 is 18 amino acids. With V trimmed by 0 bases and J by 3 bases, 14 bases remained unmatched. Germline V gives CDR1 SQVTM, CDR2 ANQGSEA. The CDR3 DNA follows: TGCAGCGTTGAAGACGGCACTTACAGGGGAAAAAGCTACAATGAGCAGTTCTTC. Its protein product is CSVEDGTYRGKSYNEQFF.